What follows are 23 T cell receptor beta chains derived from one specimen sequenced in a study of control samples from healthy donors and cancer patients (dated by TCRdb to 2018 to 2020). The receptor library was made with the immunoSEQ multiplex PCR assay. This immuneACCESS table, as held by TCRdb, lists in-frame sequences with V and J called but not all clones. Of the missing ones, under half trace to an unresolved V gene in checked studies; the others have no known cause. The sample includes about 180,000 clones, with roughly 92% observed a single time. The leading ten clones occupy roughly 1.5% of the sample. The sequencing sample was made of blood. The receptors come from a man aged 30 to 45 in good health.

CDR3 residues: CASSIVGGGNEQFF. The CDR3 region has the DNA TGTGCCAGTAGTATAGTGGGGGGAGGGAATGAGCAGTTCTTC. The chain carries TRBV19 and TRBJ2-1; 7 bases match TRBD2. V trimming: 1 base; J trimming: 7 bases; junction bases outside the gene matches: 4. Germline V CDR1 and CDR2: LNHDA, SQIVND (reference sequence). This CDR3 is built from 14 residues.

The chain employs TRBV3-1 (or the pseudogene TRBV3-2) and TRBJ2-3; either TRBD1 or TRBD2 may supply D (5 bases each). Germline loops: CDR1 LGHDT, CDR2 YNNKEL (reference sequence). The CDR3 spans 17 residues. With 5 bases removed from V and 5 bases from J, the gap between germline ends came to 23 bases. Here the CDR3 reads CASSFALRDLGIDTQYF. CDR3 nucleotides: TGTGCCAGCAGCTTCGCACTTAGGGACCTAGGCATAGATACGCAGTATTTT.

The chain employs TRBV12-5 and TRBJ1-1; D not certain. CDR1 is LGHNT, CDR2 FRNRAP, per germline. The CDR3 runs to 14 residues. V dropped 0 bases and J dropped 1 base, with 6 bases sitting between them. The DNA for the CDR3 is TGTGCTAGTGGTTTGGTAGAAGCGAACACTGAAGCTTTCTTT. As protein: CASGLVEANTEAFF.

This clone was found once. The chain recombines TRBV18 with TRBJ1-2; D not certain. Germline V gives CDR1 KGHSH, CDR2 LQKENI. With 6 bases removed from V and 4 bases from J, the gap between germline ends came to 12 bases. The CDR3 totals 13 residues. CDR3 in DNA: TGTGCCAGCTCCCTCGTGAAGGGCTATGGCTACACCTTC. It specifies CASSLVKGYGYTF.

CDR3 loop: CATSRDMGVSYEQYF. The CDR3 DNA reads TGTGCCACCAGCAGAGATATGGGCGTCTCCTACGAGCAGTACTTC. The chain recombines TRBV15 with TRBJ2-7, with unresolved D. The V end was cut by 0 bases, the J end by 0 bases, with 9 bases between. The CDR3 totals 15 residues. The germline V gene encodes CDR1 LNHNV and CDR2 YYDKDF (reference sequence). Variable domain in full (rest from reference TRBV15 and TRBJ2-7): DAMVIQNPRYQVTQFGKPVTLSCSQTLNHNVMYWYQQKSSQAPKLLFHYYDKDFNNEADTPDNFQSRRPNTSFCFLDIRSPGLGDTAMYLCATSRDMGVSYEQYFGPGTRLTVT.

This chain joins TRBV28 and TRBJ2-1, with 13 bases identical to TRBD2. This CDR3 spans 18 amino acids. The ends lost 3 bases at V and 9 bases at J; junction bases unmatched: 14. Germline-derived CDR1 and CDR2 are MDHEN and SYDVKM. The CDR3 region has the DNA TGTGCCAGCAGTTTTCCGGGGACTAGCGGGACCCCGTTACCTGAGCAGTTCTTC. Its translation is CASSFPGTSGTPLPEQFF.

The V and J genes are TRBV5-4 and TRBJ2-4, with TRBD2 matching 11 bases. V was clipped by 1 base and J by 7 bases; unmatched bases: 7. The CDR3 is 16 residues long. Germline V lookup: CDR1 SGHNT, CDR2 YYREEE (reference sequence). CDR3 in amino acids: CASSLSSGGAGNIQYF. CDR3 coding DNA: TGTGCCAGCAGCTTGAGTAGCGGGGGGGCCGGGAACATTCAGTACTTC.

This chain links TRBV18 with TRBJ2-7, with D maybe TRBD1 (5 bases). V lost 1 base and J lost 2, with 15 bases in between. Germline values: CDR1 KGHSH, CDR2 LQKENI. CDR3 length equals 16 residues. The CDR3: CASSPLSIRGPYEQYF. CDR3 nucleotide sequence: TGTGCCAGCTCACCACTGTCTATTAGGGGCCCCTACGAGCAGTACTTC.

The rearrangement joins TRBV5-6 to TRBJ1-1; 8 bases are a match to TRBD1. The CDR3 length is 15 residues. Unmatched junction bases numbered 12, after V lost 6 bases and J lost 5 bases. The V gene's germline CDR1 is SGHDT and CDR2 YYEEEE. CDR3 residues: CASNPLTGGVTEAFF. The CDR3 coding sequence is TGTGCCAGCAACCCCCTAACAGGGGGGGTTACTGAAGCTTTCTTT.

DNA of the CDR3: TGTGCCAGCAGTGATATCGACAGGGATAGTCAGCCCCAGCATTTT. It yields the protein CASSDIDRDSQPQHF. The V and J genes are TRBV6-1 and TRBJ1-5, with 7 bases identical to TRBD1. Trimming took 3 bases from V and 6 from J; bases not matched to a gene: 8. The CDR3 totals 15 residues. Per germline, CDR1 MNHNS and CDR2 SASEGT.

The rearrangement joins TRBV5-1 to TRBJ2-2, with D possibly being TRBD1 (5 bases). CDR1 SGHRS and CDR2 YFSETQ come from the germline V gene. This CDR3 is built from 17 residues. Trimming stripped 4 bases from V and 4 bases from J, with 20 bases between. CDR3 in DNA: TGCGCCAGCAGCGAAGGGGCGTTAAGGTCGGCCACCGGGGAGCTGTTTTTT. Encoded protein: CASSEGALRSATGELFF.

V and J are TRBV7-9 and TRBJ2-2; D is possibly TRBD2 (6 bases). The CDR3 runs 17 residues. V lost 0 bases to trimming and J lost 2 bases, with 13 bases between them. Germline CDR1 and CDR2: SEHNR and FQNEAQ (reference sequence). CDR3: CASSLALLASNTGELFF. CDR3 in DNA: TGTGCCAGCAGCTTAGCGCTGCTAGCGTCCAACACCGGGGAGCTGTTTTTT.

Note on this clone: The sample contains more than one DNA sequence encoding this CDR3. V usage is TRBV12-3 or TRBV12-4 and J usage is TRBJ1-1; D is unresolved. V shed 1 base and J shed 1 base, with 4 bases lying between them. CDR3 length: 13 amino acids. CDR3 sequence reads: CASSLGGNTEAFF. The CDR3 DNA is TGTGCCAGCAGTTTAGGAGGGAACACTGAAGCTTTCTTT.

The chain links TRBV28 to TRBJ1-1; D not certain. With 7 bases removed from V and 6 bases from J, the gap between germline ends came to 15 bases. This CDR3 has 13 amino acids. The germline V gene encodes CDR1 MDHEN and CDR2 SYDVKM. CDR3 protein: CASILRLGSEAFF. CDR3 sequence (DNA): TGTGCCAGCATCCTAAGGTTGGGCTCTGAAGCTTTCTTT.

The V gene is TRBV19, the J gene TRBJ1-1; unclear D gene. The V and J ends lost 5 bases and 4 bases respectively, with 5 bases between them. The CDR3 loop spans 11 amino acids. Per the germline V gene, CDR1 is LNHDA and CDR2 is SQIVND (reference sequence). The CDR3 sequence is CASSFGTEAFF. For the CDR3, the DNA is TGTGCCAGTAGTTTTGGCACTGAAGCTTTCTTT. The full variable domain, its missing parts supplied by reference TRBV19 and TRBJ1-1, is DGGITQSPKYLFRKEGQNVTLSCEQNLNHDAMYWYRQDPGQGLRLIYYSQIVNDFQKGDIAEGYSVSREKKESFPLTVTSAQKNPTAFYLCASSFGTEAFFGQGTRLTVV.

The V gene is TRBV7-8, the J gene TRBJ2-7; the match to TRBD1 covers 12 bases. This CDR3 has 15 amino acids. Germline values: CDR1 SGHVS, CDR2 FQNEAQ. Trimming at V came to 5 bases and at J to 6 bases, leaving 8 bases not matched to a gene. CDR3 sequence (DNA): TGTGCCAGCAGCGGAGCCGGGACAGGGGGCGTCGAGCAGTACTTC. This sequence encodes CASSGAGTGGVEQYF.

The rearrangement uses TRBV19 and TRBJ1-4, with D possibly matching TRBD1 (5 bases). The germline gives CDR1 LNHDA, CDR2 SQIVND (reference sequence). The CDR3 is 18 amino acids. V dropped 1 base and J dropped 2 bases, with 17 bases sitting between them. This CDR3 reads CASSIGGPGKRTNEKLFF. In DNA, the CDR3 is TGTGCCAGTAGTATAGGAGGCCCAGGGAAGAGGACTAATGAAAAACTGTTTTTT.

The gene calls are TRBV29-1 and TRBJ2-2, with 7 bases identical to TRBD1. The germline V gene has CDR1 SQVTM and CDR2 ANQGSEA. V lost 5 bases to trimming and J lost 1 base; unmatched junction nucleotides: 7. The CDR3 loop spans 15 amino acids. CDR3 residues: CSVHLTGVNTGELFF. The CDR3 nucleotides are TGCAGCGTTCACCTTACAGGGGTGAACACCGGGGAGCTGTTTTTT.

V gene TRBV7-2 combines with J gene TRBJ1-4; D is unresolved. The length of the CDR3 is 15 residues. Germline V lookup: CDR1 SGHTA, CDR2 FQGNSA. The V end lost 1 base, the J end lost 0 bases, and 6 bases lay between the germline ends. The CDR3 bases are TGTGCCAGCAGCTTAGACGGTGCAACTAATGAAAAACTGTTTTTT. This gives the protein CASSLDGATNEKLFF.

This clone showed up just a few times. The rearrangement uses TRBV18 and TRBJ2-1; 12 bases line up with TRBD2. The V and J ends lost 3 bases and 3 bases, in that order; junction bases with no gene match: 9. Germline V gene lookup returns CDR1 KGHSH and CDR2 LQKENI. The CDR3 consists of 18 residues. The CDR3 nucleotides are TGTGCCAGCTCACCCCTAGCGGGAGGGCCCTCAGGCTACAATGAGCAGTTCTTC. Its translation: CASSPLAGGPSGYNEQFF.

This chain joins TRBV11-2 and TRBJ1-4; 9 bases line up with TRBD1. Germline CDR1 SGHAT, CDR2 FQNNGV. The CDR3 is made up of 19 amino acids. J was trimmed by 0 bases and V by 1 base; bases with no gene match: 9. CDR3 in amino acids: CASSLVTGGFFATNEKLFF. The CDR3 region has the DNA TGTGCCAGCAGCTTAGTGACAGGGGGATTTTTCGCAACTAATGAAAAACTGTTTTTT.

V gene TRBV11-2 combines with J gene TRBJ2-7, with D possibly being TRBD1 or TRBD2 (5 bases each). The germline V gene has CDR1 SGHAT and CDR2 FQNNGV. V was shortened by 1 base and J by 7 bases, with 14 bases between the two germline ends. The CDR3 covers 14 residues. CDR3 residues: CASSLVGELTEQYF. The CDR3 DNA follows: TGTGCCAGCAGCTTAGTGGGGGAGCTTACGGAGCAGTACTTC.

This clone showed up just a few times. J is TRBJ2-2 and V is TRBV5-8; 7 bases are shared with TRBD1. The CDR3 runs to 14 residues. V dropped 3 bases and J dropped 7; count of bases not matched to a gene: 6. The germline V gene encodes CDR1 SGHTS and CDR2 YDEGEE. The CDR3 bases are TGTGCCAGCAGCTCCGGACAGGCGGACGGGGAGCTGTTTTTT. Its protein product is CASSSGQADGELFF.